What follows describes a single TCR beta chain. Its antigen is unknown. These data are taken from a study of cytomegalovirus exposure and HLA in healthy donors. General study results and limits: Later work associated roughly 17,000 TCR beta sequences with HLA alleles at 0.05 false discovery rate.

The PCR used 60 Vbeta and 13 Jbeta primers. The protocol was immunoSEQ multiplex PCR, while the TCRdb copy is restricted to in-frame clones and leaves out a portion. The repertoire has 100,000 to 150,000 clones, over 75% of them found once; the top ten carry about 4.3%. The ends lost 2 bases at V and 1 base at J; junction bases unmatched: 5. Germline V CDR1 and CDR2: MNHEY, SVGAGI. The CDR3 has 15 amino acids. This sequence was found in a male donor in good health and CMV-seropositive. Sequencing was done on a sample of PBMCs. The V and J genes are TRBV6-5 and TRBJ2-7; TRBD2 matches 7 bases. CDR3 loop: CASSYPRGGSYEQYF. Here the CDR3 DNA reads TGTGCCAGCAGTTACCCGAGGGGAGGGTCCTACGAGCAGTACTTC.